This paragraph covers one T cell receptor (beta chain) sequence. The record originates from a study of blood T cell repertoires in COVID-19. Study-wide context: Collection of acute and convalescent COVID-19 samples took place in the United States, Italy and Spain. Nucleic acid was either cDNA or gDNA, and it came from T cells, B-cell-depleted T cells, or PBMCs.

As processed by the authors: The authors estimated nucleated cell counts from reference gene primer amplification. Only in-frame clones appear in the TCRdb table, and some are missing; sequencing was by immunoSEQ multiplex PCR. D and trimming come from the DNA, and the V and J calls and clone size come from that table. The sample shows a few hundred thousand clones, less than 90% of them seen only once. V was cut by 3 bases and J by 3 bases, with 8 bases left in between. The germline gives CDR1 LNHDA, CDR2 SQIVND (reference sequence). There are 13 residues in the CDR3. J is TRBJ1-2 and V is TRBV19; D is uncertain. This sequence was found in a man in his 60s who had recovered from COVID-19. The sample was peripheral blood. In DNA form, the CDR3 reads TGTGCCAGTAGTATTGAGCAATACTATGGCTACACCTTC. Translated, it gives CASSIEQYYGYTF.